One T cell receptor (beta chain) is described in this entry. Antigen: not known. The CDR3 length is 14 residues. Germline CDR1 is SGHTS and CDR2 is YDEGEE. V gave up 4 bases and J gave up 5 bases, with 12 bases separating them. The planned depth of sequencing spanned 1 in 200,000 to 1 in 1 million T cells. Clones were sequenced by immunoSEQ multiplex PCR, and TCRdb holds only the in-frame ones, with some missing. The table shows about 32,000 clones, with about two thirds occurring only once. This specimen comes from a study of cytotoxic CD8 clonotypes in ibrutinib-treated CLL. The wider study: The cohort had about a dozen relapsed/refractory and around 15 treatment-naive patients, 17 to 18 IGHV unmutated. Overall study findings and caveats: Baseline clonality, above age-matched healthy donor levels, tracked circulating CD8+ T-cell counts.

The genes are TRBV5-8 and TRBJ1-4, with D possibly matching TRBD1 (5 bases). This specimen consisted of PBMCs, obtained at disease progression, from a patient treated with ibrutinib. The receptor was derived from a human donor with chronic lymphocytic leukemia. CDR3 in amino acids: CASSPGPRNEKLFF. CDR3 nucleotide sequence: TGTGCCAGCAGCCCGGGACCAAGGAATGAAAAACTGTTTTTT.